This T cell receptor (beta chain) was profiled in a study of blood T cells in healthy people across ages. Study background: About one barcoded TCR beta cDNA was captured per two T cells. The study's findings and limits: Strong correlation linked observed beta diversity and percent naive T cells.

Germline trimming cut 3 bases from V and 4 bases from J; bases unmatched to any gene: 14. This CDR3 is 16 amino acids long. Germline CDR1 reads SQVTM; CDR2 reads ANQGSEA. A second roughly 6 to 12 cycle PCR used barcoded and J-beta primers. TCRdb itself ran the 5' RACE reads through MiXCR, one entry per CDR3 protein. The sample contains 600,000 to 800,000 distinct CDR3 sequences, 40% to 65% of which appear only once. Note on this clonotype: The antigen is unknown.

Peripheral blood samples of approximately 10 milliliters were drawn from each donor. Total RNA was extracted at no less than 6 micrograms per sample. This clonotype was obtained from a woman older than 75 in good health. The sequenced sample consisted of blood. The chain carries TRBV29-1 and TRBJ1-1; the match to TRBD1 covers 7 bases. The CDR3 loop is CSVDPDRFVHTTEAFF. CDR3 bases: TGCAGCGTTGATCCGGACAGGTTTGTACATACCACTGAAGCTTTCTTT.